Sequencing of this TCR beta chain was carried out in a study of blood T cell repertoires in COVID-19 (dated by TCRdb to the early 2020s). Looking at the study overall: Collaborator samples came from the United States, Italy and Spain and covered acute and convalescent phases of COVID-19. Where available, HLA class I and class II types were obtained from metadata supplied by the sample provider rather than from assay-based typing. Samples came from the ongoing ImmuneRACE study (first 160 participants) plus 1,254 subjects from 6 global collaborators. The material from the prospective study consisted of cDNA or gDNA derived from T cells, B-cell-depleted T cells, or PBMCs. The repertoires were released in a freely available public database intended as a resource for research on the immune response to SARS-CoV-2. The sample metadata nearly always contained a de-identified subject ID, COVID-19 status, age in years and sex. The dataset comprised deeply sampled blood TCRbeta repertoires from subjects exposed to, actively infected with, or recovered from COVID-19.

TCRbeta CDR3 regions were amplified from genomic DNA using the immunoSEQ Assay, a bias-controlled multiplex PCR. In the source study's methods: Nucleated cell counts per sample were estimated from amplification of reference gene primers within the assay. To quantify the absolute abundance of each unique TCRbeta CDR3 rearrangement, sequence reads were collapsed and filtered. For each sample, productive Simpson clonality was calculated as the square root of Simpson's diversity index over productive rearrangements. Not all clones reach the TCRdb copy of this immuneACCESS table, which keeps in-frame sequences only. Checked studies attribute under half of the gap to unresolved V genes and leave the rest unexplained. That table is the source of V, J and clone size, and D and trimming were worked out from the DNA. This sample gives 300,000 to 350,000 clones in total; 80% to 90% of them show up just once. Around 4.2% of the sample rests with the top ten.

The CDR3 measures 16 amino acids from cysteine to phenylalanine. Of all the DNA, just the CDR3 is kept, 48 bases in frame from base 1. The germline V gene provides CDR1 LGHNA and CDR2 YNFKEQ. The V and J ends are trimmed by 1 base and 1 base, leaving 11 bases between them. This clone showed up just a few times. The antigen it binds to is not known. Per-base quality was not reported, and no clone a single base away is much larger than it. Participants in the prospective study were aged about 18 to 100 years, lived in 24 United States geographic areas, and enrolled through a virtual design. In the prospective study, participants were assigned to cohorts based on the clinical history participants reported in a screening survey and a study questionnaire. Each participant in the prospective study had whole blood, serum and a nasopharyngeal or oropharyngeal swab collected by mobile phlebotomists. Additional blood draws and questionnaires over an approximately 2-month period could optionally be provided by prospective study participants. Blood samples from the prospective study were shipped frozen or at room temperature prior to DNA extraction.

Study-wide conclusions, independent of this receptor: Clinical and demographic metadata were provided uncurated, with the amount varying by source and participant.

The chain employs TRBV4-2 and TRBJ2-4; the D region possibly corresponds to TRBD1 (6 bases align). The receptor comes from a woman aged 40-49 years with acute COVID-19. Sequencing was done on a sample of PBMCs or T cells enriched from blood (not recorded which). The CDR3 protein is CASSQAGAPAKNIQYF. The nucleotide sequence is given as TGTGCCAGCAGCCAAGCAGGGGCTCCGGCCAAAAACATTCAGTACTTC.